Sequencing of this T cell receptor (beta chain) was carried out in a study of T cell responses to AZD1222 COVID-19 vaccine. Deletions cut 2 bases from V and 8 bases from J, with 12 bases between. CDR1 MNHEY and CDR2 SVGAGI come from the germline V gene. The CDR3 consists of 13 residues. Here immunoSEQ multiplex PCR was the method, and the copy in TCRdb shows in-frame clones only, minus some. Here the sample spans around 120,000 clones, about 92% being singletons. Study-level findings and limits: Once two AZD1222 doses were given, Spike-specific TCR breadth and depth went up.

Remarks on this clone: The antigen is not known.

The genes are TRBV6-5 and TRBJ1-2, with D maybe TRBD1 (6 bases). Source: peripheral blood, taken 28 days after the second AZD1222 dose. The clonotype comes from an adult who received the AZD1222 COVID-19 vaccine. The CDR3 region has the DNA TGTGCCAGCAGTTACCAGACAGGAGGGGGCTACACCTTC. Translation: CASSYQTGGGYTF.